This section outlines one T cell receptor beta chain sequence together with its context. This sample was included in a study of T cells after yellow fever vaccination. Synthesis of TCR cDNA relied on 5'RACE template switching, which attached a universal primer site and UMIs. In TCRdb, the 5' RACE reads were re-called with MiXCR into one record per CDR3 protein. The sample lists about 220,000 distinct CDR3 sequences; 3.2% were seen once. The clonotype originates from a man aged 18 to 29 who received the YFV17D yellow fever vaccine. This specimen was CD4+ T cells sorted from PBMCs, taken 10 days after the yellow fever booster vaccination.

The CDR3 bases are TGTGCCAGCTCACCAATCAGTGCAACAGGGCCCTCTGGAAACACCATATATTTT. It is translated as CASSPISATGPSGNTIYF. The chain recombines TRBV18 with TRBJ1-3; the D gene is possibly TRBD1 (6 bases). With 2 bases removed from V and 0 bases from J, the gap between germline ends came to 17 bases. The germline V gene encodes CDR1 KGHSH and CDR2 LQKENI. The CDR3 consists of 18 residues.